This T cell receptor (beta chain) emerged from a study of blood T cell repertoires in COVID-19. Study background: COVID-19 samples, acute and convalescent, were from the United States, Italy and Spain.

CDR3 length: 15 residues. V shed 3 bases and J 2 bases; nucleotides not matched to a gene: 6. Germline-derived CDR1 and CDR2 are MDHEN and SYDVKM. Those enrolled, adults aged about 18 to 89 years, came from some 23 US areas. Cohort placement rested on clinical history that participants reported themselves. Assay: immunoSEQ multiplex PCR; the TCRdb copy retains only in-frame clones and omits some. This table has a few hundred thousand clones, about 90% appearing once. This chain uses TRBV28 with TRBJ2-5; 7 bases map to TRBD1. Sequences were obtained from PBMCs or T cells enriched from blood (not recorded which). This TCR derives from a woman aged 30 to 39 who had recovered from COVID-19. In DNA form, the CDR3 reads TGTGCCAGCAGTTTCAAGGGGGCTGGGCAAGAGACCCAGTACTTC. Its protein product is CASSFKGAGQETQYF.